Sequencing of this TCR beta chain was carried out in a study of blood T cells in healthy people across ages. Study outcomes and limitations: Age showed a roughly linear inverse relationship with TCR beta diversity per million T cells.

Regarding this clonotype: Its antigen is still unknown.

CDR1 and CDR2 (germline): LGHNA, YNFKEQ. V was clipped by 4 bases and J by 3 bases, with 13 bases between them. The CDR3 runs 15 residues. For the second PCR, which ran for 7 to 11 cycles, a sample-barcoded 5' primer and a J-beta primer mix were used. TCRdb re-derived calls from the 5' RACE reads in MiXCR, one entry per CDR3 protein. The data hold hundreds of thousands of distinct CDR3 sequences, with around 45% observed a single time. The chain joins TRBV4-2 to TRBJ2-1; D might be TRBD2 (5 bases). The sequencing sample was made of blood. This clonotype was obtained from a man aged 80 or over in good health. The CDR3 reads CASSRATSNYNEQFF. CDR3 nucleotide sequence: TGTGCCAGCAGCCGAGCTACTAGTAACTACAATGAGCAGTTCTTC.